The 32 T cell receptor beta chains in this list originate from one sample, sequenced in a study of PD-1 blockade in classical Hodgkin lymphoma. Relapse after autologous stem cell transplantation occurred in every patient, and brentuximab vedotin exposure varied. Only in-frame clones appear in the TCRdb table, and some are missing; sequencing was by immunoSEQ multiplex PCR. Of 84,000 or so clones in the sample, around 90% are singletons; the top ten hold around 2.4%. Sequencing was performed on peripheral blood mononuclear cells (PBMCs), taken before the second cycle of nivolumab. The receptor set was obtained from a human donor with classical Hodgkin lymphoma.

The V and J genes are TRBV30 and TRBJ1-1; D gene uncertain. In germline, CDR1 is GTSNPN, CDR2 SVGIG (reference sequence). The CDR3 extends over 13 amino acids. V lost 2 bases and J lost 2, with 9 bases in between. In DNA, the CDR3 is TGTGCCTGGAGTCGGGATTATAACACTGAAGCTTTCTTT. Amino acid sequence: CAWSRDYNTEAFF.

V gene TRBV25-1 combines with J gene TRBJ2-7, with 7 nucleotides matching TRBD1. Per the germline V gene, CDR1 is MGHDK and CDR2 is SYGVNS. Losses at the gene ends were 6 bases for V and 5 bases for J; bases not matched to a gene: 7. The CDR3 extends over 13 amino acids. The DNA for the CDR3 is TGTGCCAGCAGCAACAGGGGTCGCAACGAGCAGTACTTC. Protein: CASSNRGRNEQYF.

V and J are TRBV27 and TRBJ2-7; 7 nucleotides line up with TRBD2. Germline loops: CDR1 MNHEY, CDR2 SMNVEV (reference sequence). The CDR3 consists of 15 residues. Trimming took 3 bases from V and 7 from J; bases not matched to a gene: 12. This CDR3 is CASSLAGRTLWEQYF. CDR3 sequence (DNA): TGTGCCAGCAGTTTGGCCGGGAGGACCCTCTGGGAGCAGTACTTC.

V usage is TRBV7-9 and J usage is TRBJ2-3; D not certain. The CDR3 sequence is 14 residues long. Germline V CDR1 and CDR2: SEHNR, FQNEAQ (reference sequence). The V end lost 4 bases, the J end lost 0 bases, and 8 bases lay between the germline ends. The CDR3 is CASSSPRSTDTQYF. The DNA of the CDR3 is TGTGCCAGCAGCTCTCCCAGGAGCACAGATACGCAGTATTTT.

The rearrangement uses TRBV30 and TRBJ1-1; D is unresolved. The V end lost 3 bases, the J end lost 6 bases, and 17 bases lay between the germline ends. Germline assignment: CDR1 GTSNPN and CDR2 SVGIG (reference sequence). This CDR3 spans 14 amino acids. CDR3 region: CAWSPRGPRAEAFF. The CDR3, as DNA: TGTGCCTGGAGCCCCCGAGGGCCGCGTGCTGAAGCTTTCTTT.

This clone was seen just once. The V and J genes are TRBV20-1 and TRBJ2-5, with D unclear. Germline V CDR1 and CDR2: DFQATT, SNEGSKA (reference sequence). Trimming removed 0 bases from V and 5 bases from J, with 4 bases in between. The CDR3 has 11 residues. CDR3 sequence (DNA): TGCAGTGCTAGAGAAACCGAGACCCAGTACTTC. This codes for CSARETETQYF.

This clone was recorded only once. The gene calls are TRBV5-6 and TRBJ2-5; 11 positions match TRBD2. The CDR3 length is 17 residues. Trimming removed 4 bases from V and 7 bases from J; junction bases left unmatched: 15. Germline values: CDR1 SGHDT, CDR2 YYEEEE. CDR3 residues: CASSTPGLAVRGGTQYF. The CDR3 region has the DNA TGTGCCAGCAGCACTCCGGGACTAGCGGTGCGTGGGGGGACCCAGTACTTC.

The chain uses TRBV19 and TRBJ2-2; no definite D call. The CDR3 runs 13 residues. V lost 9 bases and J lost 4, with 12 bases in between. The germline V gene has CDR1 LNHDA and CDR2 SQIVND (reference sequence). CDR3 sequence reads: CASITLSTGELFF. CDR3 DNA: TGTGCCAGCATAACACTTAGCACCGGGGAGCTGTTTTTT.

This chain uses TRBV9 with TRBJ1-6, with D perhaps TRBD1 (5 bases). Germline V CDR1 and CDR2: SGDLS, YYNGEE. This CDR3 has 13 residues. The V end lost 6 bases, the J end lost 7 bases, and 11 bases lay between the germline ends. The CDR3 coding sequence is TGTGCCAGCACCCCAGCAGGGAATTCACCCCTCCACTTT. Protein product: CASTPAGNSPLHF. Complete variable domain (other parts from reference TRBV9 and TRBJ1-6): DSGVTQTPKHLITATGQRVTLRCSPRSGDLSVYWYQQSLDQGLQFLIQYYNGEERAKGNILERFSAQQFPDLHSELNLSSLELGDSALYFCASTPAGNSPLHFGNGTRLTVT.

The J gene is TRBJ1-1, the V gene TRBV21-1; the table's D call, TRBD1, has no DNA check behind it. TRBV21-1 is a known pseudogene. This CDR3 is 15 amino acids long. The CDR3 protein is CASRLTTDRPQFAFF. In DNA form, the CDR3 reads TGTGCCAGCAGGCTAACCACGGACAGGCCCCAGTTTGCTTTCTTT.

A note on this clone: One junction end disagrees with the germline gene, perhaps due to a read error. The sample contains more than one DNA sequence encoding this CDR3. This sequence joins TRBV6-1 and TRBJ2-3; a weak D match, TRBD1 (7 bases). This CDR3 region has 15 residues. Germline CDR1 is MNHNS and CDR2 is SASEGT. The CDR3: CASSEPRGGTDTQYF. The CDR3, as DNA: TGTGCTAGCAGTGAACCCAGGGGGGGCACAGATACGCAGTATTTT.

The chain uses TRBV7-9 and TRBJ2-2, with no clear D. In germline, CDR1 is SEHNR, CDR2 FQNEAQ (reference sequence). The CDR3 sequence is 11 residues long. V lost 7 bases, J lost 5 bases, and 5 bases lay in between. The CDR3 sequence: CASTQTGELFF. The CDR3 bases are TGTGCCAGCACCCAAACCGGGGAGCTGTTTTTT.

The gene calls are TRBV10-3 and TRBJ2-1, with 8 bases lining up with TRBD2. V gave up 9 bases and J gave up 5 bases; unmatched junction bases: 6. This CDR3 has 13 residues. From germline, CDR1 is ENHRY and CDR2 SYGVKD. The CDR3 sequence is CAIRTSRNNEQFF. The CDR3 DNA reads TGTGCCATTCGGACTAGCCGGAACAATGAGCAGTTCTTC.

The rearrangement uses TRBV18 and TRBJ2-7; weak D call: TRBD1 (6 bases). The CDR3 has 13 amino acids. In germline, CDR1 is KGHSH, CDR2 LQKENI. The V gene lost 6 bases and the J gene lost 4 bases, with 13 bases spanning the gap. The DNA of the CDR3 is TGTGCCAGCTCGCCTCAACAGGGTTACGAGCAGTACTTC. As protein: CASSPQQGYEQYF.

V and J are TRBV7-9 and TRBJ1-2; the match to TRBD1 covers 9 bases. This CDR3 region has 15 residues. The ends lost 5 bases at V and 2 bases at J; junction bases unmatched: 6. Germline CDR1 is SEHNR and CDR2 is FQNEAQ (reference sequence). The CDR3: CASSGTGKKNYGYTF. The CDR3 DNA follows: TGTGCCAGCAGCGGGACAGGGAAGAAGAACTATGGCTACACCTTC.

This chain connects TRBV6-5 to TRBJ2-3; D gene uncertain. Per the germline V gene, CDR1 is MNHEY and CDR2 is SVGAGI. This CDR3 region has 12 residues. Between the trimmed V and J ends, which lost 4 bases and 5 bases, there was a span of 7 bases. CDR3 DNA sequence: TGTGCCAGCAGTTCCATCGGAGATACGCAGTATTTT. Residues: CASSSIGDTQYF.

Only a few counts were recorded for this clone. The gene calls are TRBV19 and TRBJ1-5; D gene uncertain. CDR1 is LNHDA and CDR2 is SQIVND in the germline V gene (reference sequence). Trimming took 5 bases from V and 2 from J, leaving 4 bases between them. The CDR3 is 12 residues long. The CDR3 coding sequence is TGTGCCAGTAGTTTGGGCAATCAGCCCCAGCATTTT. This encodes CASSLGNQPQHF.

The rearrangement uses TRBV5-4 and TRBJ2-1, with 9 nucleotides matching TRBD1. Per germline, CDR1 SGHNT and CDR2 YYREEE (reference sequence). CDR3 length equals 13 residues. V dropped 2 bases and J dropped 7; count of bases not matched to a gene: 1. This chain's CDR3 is CASSFGQGNEQFF. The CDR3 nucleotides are TGTGCCAGCAGCTTCGGACAGGGGAATGAGCAGTTCTTC.

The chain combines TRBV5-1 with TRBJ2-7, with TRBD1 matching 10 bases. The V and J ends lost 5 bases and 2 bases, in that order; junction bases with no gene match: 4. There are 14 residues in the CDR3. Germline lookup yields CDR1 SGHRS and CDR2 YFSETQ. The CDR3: CASRGTGATYEQYF. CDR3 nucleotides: TGCGCCAGCAGAGGGACAGGGGCTACCTACGAGCAGTACTTC. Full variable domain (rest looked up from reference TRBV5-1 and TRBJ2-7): KAGVTQTPRYLIKTRGQQVTLSCSPISGHRSVSWYQQTPGQGLQFLFEYFSETQRNKGNFPGRFSGRQFSNSRSEMNVSTLELGDSALYLCASRGTGATYEQYFGPGTRLTVT.

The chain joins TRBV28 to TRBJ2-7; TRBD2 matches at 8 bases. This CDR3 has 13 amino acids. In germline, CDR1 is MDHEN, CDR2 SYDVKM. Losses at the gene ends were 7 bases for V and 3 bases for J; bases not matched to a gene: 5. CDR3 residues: CASTLAGNYEQYF. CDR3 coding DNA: TGTGCCAGCACCCTAGCGGGCAACTACGAGCAGTACTTC. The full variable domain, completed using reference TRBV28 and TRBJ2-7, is DVKVTQSSRYLVKRTGEKVFLECVQDMDHENMFWYRQDPGLGLRLIYFSYDVKMKEKGDIPEGYSVSREKKERFSLILESASTNQTSMYLCASTLAGNYEQYFGPGTRLTVT.

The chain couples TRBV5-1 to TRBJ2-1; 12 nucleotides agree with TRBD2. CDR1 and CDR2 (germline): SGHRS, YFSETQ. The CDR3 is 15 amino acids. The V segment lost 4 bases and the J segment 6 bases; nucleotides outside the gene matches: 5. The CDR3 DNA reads TGCGCCAGCAGCAGTACTAGCGGGAGGTCCAATGAGCAGTTCTTC. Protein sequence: CASSSTSGRSNEQFF.

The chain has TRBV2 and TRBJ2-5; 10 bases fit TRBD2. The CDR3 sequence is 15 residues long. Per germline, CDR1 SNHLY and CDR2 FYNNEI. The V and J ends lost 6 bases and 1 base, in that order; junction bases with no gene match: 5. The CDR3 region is CASRLAGVGQETQYF. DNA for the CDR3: TGTGCCAGCAGGCTAGCGGGAGTGGGCCAAGAGACCCAGTACTTC.

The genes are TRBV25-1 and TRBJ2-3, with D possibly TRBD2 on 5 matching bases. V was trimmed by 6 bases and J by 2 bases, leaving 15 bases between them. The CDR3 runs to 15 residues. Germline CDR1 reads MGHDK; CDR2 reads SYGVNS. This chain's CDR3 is CASSSREGNTDTQYF. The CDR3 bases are TGTGCCAGCAGCAGCCGTGAGGGAAACACAGATACGCAGTATTTT.

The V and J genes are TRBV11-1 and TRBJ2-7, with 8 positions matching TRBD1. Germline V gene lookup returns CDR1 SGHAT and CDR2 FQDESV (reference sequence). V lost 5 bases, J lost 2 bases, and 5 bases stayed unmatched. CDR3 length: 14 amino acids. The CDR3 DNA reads TGTGCCAGCAGCCACCAGGGGGCCCCCTACGAGCAGTACTTC. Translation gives CASSHQGAPYEQYF.

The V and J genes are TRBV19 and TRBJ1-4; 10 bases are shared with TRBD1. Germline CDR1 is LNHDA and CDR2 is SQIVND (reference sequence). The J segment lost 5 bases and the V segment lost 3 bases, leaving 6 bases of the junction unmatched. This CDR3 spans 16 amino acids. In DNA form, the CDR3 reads TGTGCCAGTAGTATTAGGGACAGGGGATCCAATGAAAAACTGTTTTTT. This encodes CASSIRDRGSNEKLFF.

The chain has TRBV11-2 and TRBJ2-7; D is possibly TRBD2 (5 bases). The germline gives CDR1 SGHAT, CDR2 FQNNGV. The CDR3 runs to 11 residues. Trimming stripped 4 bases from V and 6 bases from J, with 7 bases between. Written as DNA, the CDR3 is TGTGCCAGCAGCTCGGGATTCGAGCAGTACTTC. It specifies CASSSGFEQYF.

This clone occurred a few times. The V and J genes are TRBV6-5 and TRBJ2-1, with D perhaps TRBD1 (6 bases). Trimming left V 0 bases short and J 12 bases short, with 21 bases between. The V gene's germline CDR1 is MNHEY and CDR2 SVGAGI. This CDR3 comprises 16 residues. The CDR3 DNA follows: TGTGCCAGCAGTTACTCGAGAAAAGTGGGGGCTTACGTGCAGTTCTTC. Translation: CASSYSRKVGAYVQFF.

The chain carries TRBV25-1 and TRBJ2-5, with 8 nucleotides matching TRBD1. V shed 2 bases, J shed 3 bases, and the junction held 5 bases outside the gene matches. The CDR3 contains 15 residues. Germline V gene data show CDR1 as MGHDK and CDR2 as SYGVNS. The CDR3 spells CASSEGQGWEETQYF. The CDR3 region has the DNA TGTGCCAGCAGTGAAGGACAGGGATGGGAAGAGACCCAGTACTTC.

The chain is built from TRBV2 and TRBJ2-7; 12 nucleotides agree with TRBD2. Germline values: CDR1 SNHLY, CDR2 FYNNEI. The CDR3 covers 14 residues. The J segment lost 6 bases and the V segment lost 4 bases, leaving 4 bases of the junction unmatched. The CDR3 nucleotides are TGTGCCAGCAGTGGAGGACTAGCGGGATTCGAGCAGTACTTC. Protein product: CASSGGLAGFEQYF. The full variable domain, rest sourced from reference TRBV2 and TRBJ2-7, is EPEVTQTPSHQVTQMGQEVILRCVPISNHLYFYWYRQILGQKVEFLVSFYNNEISEKSEIFDDQFSVERPDGSNFTLKIRSTKLEDSAMYFCASSGGLAGFEQYFGPGTRLTVT.

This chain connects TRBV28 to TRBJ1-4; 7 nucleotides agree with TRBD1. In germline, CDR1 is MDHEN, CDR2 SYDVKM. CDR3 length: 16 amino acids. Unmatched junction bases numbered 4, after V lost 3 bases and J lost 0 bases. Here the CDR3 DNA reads TGTGCCAGCAGTTTGACAGGGAGAGCAACTAATGAAAAACTGTTTTTT. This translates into CASSLTGRATNEKLFF. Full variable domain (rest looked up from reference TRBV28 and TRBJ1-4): DVKVTQSSRYLVKRTGEKVFLECVQDMDHENMFWYRQDPGLGLRLIYFSYDVKMKEKGDIPEGYSVSREKKERFSLILESASTNQTSMYLCASSLTGRATNEKLFFGSGTQLSVL.

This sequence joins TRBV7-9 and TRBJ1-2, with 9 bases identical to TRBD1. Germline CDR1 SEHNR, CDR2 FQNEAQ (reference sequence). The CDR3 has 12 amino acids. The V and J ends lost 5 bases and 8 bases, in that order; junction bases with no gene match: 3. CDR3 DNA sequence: TGTGCCAGCAGCGGGACAGGGATCGGCTACACCTTC. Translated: CASSGTGIGYTF. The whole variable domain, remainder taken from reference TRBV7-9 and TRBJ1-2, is DTGVSQNPRHKITKRGQNVTFRCDPISEHNRLYWYRQTLGQGPEFLTYFQNEAQLEKSRLLSDRFSAERPKGSFSTLEIQRTEQGDSAMYLCASSGTGIGYTFGSGTRLTVV.

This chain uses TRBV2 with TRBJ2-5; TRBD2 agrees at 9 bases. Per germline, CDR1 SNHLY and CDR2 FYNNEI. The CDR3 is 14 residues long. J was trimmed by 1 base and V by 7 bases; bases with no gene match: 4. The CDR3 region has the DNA TGTGCCAGCACTAGCGGGGCCTTCCAAGAGACCCAGTACTTC. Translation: CASTSGAFQETQYF.